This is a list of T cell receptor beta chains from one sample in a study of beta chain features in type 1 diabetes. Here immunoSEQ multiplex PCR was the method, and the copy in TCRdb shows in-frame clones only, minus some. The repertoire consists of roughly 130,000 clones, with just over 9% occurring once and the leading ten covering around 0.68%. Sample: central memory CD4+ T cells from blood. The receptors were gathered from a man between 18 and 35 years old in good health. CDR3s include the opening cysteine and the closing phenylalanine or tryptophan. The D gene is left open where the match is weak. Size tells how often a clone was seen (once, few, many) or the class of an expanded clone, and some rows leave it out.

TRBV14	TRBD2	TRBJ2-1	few	TGTGCCAGCAGCCATCTGCGGGGGGCCAGCTACAATGAGCAGTTCTTC	CASSHLRGASYNEQFF
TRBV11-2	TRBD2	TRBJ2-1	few	TGTGCCAGCAGCACCCTAGCGGCCACCTACAATGAGCAGTTCTTC	CASSTLAATYNEQFF
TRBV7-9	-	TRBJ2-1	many	TGTGCCAGCAGCCCGCAGGGTGGATCCTACAATGAGCAGTTCTTC	CASSPQGGSYNEQFF
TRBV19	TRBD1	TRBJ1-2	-	TGTGCCAGTAGGTCATCGGGACAGGCGGCCGATTACACCTTC	CASRSSGQAADYTF
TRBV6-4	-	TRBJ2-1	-	TGTGCCAGCAGTGACTCGGCAGGGGCAGCTGAGCAGTTCTTC	CASSDSAGAAEQFF
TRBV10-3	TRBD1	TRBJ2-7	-	TGTGCCACCGAAGACAGGGCCTACGAGCAGTACTTC	CATEDRAYEQYF
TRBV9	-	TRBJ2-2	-	TGTGCCAGCAGCCAAGGTGGGACAACGAACACCGGGGAGCTGTTTTTT	CASSQGGTTNTGELFF
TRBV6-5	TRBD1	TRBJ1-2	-	TGTGCCAGCAGTTCAAACAGGGGTGGATATGGCTACACCTTC	CASSSNRGGYGYTF
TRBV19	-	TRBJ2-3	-	TGTGCCACCAAGAGGGCTGTCGCAGATACGCAGTATTTT	CATKRAVADTQYF
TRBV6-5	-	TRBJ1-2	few	TGTGCCAGCAGTTTAAGGGCGGGAGGCTACACCTTC	CASSLRAGGYTF
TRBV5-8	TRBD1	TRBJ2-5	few	TGTGCCAGCAGCTTTATCACAGGGGACCAAGAGACCCAGTACTTC	CASSFITGDQETQYF
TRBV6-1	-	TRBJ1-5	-	TGTGCCAGCAGTCCACAGGGTAATCAGCCCCAGCATTTT	CASSPQGNQPQHF
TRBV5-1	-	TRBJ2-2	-	TGCGCCAAGCAAGGGGGGAACACCGGGGAGCTGTTTTTT	CAKQGGNTGELFF
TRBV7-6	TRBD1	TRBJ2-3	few	TGTGCCAGCAGCCCCGGGGACAGGGACCGCACAGATACGCAGTATTTT	CASSPGDRDRTDTQYF
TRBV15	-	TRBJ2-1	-	TGTGCCACCAGCGAGGGGGGGGGAAGCTCCTACAATGAGCAGTTCTTC	CATSEGGGSSYNEQFF
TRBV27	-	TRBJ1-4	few	TGTGCCAGCAGTTTAGGCCTCGGCCGGGACATAGGGGAAAAACTGTTTTTT	CASSLGLGRDIGEKLFF
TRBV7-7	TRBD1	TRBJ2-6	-	TGTGCCAGCAGCTCCTTCGCCGGACAGGGGGCGTCTGGGGCCAACGTCCTGACTTTC	CASSSFAGQGASGANVLTF
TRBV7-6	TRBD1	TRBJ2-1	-	TGTGCCAGCAGCAAAGGGGGCACGGGGATCAATGAGCAGTTCTTC	CASSKGGTGINEQFF
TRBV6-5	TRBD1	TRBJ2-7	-	TGTGCCAGCACGGCGACAGGGGGCTCCTACGAGCAGTACTTC	CASTATGGSYEQYF
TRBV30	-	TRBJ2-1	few	TGTGCCTGGAGTGCGGGACTTTCCAATGAGCAGTTCTTC	CAWSAGLSNEQFF
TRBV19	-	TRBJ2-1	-	TGTGCCAGTAGTAGTGGTCATGGAGGCAATGAGCAGTTCTTC	CASSSGHGGNEQFF
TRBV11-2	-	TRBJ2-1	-	TGTGCCAGCAGCTTGGGGCAGGCTAGTAGGTACAATGAGCAGTTCTTC	CASSLGQASRYNEQFF
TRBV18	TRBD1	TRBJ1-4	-	TGTGCCAGCTCACGACAGGGTACTAATGAAAAACTGTTTTTT	CASSRQGTNEKLFF
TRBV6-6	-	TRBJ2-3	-	TGTGCCAGCGTAAAGACACTCTTCACAGATACGCAGTATTTT	CASVKTLFTDTQYF
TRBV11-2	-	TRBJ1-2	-	TGTGCCAGCAGCTTACAGGATTCTAACTATGGCTACACCTTC	CASSLQDSNYGYTF
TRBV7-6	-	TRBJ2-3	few	TGTGCCAGCACCCGAGGGGGTAGCACAGATACGCAGTATTTT	CASTRGGSTDTQYF
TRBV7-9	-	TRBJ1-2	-	TGTGCCAGCAGCTTAGGGTCAGGGGACCTCCTCTATGGCTACACCTTC	CASSLGSGDLLYGYTF
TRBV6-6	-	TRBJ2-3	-	TGTGCCAGCATACAGGAATACACAGATACGCAGTATTTT	CASIQEYTDTQYF
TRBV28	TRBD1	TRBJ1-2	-	TGTGCCAGCAGTTTATGGGAGGGGGCCAACTATGGCTACACCTTC	CASSLWEGANYGYTF
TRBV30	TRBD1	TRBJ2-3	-	TGTGCCATTCGGGACAGAGGTCTTTCCACAGATACGCAGTATTTT	CAIRDRGLSTDTQYF
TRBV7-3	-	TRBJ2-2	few	TGTGCCAGCAGCCCATCCGGCGGGTCGAACACCGGGGAGCTGTTTTTT	CASSPSGGSNTGELFF
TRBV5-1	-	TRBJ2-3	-	TGCGCCAGCAATCAGGCGGGGCCCACAGATACGCAGTATTTT	CASNQAGPTDTQYF
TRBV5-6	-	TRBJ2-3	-	TGTGCCAGCAGGACCAAGTCCGCGGGGAGAGATACGCAGTATTTT	CASRTKSAGRDTQYF
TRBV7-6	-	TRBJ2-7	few	TGTGCCAGCAGCGCTTCTACAGGGTTCGGCGAGCAGTACTTC	CASSASTGFGEQYF
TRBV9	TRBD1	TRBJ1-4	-	TGTGCCAGCAGCGTAGTTGGGACAGTGGGTGAAAAACTGTTTTTT	CASSVVGTVGEKLFF
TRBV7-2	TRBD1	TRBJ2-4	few	TGTGCCAGCAGCCAAAGGACAGGAAACATTCAGTACTTC	CASSQRTGNIQYF
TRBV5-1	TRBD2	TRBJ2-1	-	TGCGCCAGCATGGCTAGCGGGGGGAGAAATGAGCAGTTCTTC	CASMASGGRNEQFF
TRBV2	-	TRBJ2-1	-	TGTGCCAGCAGCTGGGGGGACCGAAGAATCTACAATGAGCAGTTCTTC	CASSWGDRRIYNEQFF
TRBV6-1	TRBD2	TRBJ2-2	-	TGTGCCAGCAGCGAAGGGCGGGGGTCAAGCACCGGGGAGCTGTTTTTT	CASSEGRGSSTGELFF
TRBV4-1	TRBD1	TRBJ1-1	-	TGCGCCAGCAACCTCCCGGGACAGAGAAAGAACACTGAAGCTTTCTTT	CASNLPGQRKNTEAFF
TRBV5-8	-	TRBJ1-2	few	TGTGCCAGCAGCTTGACGGTTAACTATGGCTACACCTTC	CASSLTVNYGYTF
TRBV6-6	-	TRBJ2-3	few	TGTGCCAGCAGGAGGGGGGGGCGCACAGATACGCAGTATTTT	CASRRGGRTDTQYF
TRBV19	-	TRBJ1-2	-	TGTGCCAGTAGTATACCCCACGGAGCCACTCTGTATGGCTACACCTTC	CASSIPHGATLYGYTF
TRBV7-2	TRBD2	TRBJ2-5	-	TGTGCCAGCAGCTCAAGACTAGCCCAAGAGACCCAGTACTTC	CASSSRLAQETQYF
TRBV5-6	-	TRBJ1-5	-	TGTGCCAGCAGCCCCGGGACGGCGGGAGGTCAGCCCCAGCATTTT	CASSPGTAGGQPQHF
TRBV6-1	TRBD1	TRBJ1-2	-	TGTGCCAGCAGTGTACCGGGACAGGGGGCTCATGGCTACACCTTC	CASSVPGQGAHGYTF
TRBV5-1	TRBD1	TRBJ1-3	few	TGCGCCAGCGGGCTCACCGGGACAGGGAACTCTGGAAACACCATATATTTT	CASGLTGTGNSGNTIYF
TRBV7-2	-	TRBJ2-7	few	TGTGCCAGCAGTCGAGGGGGTTCCTACGAGCAGTACTTC	CASSRGGSYEQYF